The clone carrying this T cell receptor beta chain is a singleton in its sample. Antigen unknown. TCRdb used MiXCR to reprocess the multiplex PCR reads, holding one entry per CDR3 protein. Of 12,000 to 15,000 distinct CDR3 sequences listed, 55% were seen once; the top ten hold over 30%. The data stem from a study of breast tumors, draining lymph nodes, adjacent tissues. The study, taken as a whole, reports: Luminal-like breast cancer showed significantly higher tumor–nontumor repertoire similarity than basal-like.

CDR3 length equals 15 residues. J lost 2 bases, V lost 1 base, and 2 bases had no gene match. Germline V gives CDR1 MGHRA, CDR2 YSYEKL. This chain connects TRBV4-1 to TRBJ2-1; 7 bases line up with TRBD1. This clonotype was obtained from a female donor with breast cancer. Some clones in this sample may be carry-over from other donors' samples. Sequenced sample: tumor-adjacent breast tissue. This CDR3 reads CASSQGGTAYNEQFF. In DNA, the CDR3 is TGCGCCAGCAGCCAAGGGGGGACAGCCTACAATGAGCAGTTCTTC.